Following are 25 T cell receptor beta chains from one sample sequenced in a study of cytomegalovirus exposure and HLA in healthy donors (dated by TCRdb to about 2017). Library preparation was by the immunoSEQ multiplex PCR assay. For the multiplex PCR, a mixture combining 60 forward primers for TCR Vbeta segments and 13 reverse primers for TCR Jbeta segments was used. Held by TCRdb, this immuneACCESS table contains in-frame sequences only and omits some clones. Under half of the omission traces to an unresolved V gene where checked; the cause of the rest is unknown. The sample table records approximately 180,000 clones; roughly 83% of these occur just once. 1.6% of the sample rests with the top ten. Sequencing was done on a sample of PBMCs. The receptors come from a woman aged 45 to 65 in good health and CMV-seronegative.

The CDR3: CSVPTSGGPLQETQYF. Written as DNA, the CDR3 is TGCAGCGTTCCGACTAGCGGGGGACCCCTCCAAGAGACCCAGTACTTC. The V call is TRBV29-1, the J call TRBJ2-5; 12 bases line up with TRBD2. The CDR3 runs to 16 residues. The germline gives CDR1 SQVTM, CDR2 ANQGSEA. After removal of 5 bases from V and 1 base from J, the junction contained 8 bases not matched to a gene.

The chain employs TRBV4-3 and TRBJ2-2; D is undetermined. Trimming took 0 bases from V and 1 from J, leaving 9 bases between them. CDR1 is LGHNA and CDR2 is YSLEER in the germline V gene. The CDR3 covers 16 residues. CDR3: CASSQELSGNTGELFF. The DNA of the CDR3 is TGCGCCAGCAGCCAAGAGTTATCGGGGAACACCGGGGAGCTGTTTTTT.

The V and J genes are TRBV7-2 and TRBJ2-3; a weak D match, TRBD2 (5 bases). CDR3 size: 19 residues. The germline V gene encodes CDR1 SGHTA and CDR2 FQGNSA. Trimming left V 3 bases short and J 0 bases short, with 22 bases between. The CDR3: CASSFWKAGPTSSTDTQYF. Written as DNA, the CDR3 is TGTGCCAGCAGCTTTTGGAAGGCGGGTCCTACCTCTAGCACAGATACGCAGTATTTT.

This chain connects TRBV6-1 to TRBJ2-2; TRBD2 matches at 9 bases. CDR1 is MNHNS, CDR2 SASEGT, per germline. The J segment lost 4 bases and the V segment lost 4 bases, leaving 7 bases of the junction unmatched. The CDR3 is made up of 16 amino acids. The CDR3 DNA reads TGTGCCAGCAGTGGGATAGCGGGGGCCTCCACCGGGGAGCTGTTTTTT. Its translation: CASSGIAGASTGELFF.

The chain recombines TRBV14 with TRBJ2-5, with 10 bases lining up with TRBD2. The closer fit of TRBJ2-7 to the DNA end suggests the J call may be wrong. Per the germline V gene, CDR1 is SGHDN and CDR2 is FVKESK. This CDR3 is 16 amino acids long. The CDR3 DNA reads TGTGCCAGCAGCCCGTTAGCGGGAGGCACGGTATACGAGCAGTACTTC. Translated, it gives CASSPLAGGTVYEQYF.

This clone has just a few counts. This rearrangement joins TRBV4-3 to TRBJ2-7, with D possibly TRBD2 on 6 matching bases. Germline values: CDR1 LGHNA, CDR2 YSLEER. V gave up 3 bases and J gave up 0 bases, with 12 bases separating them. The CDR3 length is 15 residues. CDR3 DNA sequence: TGCGCCAGCAGCCAGGCAAGGGGAGGCTCCTACGAGCAGTACTTC. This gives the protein CASSQARGGSYEQYF.

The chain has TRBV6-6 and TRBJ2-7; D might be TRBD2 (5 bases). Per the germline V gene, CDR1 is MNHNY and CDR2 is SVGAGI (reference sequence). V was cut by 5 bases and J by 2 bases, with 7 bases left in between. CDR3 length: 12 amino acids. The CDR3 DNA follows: TGTGCCAGCAGTCCGGGAACCTACGAGCAGTACTTC. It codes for CASSPGTYEQYF.

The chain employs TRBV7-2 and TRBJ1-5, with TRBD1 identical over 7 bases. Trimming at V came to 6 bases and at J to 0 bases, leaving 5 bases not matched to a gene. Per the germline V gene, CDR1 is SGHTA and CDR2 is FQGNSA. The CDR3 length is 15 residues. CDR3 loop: CASRWDSNSNQPQHF. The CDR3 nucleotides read TGTGCCAGCAGGTGGGACAGCAATAGCAATCAGCCCCAGCATTTT.

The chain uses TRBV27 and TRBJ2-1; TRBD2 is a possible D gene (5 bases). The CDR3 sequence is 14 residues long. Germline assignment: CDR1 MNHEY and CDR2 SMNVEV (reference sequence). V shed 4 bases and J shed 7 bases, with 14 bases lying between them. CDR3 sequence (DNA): TGTGCCAGCAGTTCTCATGTCCGGGGTAATGAGCAGTTCTTC. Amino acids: CASSSHVRGNEQFF.

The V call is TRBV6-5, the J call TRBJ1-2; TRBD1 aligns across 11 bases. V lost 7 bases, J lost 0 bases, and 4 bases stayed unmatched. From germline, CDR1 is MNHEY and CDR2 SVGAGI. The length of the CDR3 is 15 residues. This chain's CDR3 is CASTGQGGANYGYTF. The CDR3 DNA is TGTGCCAGCACGGGACAGGGGGGGGCTAACTATGGCTACACCTTC.

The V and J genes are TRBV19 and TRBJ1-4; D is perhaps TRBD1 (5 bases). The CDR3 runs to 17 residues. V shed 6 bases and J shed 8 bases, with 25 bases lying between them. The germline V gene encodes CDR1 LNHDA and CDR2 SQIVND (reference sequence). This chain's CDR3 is CASSPRGFQVRDEKLFF. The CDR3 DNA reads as TGTGCCAGTAGCCCCCGGGGGTTCCAGGTCCGAGACGAAAAACTGTTTTTT.

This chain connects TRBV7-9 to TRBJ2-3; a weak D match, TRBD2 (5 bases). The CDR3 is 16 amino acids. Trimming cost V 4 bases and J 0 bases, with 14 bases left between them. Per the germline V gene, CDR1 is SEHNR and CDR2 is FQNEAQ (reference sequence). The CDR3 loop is CASSYGVTGSTDTQYF. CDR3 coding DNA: TGTGCCAGCAGCTACGGGGTGACTGGGAGCACAGATACGCAGTATTTT.

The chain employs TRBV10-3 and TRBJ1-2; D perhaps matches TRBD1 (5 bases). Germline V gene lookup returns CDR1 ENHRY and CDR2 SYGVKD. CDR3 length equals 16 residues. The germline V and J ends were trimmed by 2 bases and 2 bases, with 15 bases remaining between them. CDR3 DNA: TGTGCCATCAGTGAGGGCGGGGGGTCTGAAAACTATGGCTACACCTTC. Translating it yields CAISEGGGSENYGYTF.

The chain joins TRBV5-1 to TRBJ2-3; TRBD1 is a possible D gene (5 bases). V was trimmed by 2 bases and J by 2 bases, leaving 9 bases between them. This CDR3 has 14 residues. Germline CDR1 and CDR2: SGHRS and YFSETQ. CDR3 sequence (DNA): TGCGCCAGCAGCTTAGGGGTCTCCACAGATACGCAGTATTTT. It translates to CASSLGVSTDTQYF.

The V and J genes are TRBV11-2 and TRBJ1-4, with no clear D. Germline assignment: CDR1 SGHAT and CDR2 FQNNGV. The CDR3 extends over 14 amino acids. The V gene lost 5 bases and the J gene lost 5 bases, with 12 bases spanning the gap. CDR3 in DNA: TGTGCCAGCAGCCCCCCCCAGGCGAATGAAAAACTGTTTTTT. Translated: CASSPPQANEKLFF.

Written as DNA, the CDR3 is TGCGCCAGCAGCACCGGGACAGGGTTTGGCGGCGAGCAGTACTTC. It yields the protein CASSTGTGFGGEQYF. The genes are TRBV5-1 and TRBJ2-7; TRBD1 matches 9 bases. This CDR3 spans 15 amino acids. J was trimmed by 6 bases and V by 4 bases; bases with no gene match: 11. From germline, CDR1 is SGHRS and CDR2 YFSETQ. Using reference TRBV5-1 and TRBJ2-7 for the parts outside the CDR3, the full variable domain is KAGVTQTPRYLIKTRGQQVTLSCSPISGHRSVSWYQQTPGQGLQFLFEYFSETQRNKGNFPGRFSGRQFSNSRSEMNVSTLELGDSALYLCASSTGTGFGGEQYFGPGTRLTVT.

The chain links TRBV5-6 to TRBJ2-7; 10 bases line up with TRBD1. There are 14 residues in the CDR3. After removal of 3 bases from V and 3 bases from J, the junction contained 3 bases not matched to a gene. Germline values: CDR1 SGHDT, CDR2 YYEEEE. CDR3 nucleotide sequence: TGTGCCAGCAGCTGGGGACAGGGGTTCTACGAGCAGTACTTC. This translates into CASSWGQGFYEQYF.

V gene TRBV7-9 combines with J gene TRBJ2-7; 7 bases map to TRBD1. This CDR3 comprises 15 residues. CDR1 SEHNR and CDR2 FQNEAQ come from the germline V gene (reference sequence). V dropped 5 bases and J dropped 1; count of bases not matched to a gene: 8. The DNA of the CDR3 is TGTGCCAGCAGCCGCCAACAGGGGCCTTCCTACGAGCAGTACTTC. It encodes CASSRQQGPSYEQYF.

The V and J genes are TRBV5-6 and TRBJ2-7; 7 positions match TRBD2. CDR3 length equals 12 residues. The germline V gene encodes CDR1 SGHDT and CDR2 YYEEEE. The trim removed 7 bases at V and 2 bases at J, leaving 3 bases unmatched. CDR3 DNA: TGTGCCAGCCAGGGAGGGGCCTACGAGCAGTACTTC. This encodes CASQGGAYEQYF.

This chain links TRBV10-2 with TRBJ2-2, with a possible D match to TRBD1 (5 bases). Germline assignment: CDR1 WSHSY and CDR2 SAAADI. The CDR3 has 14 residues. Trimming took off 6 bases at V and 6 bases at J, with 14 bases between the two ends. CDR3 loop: CASRDPGKAGELFF. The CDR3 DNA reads TGCGCCAGCAGGGATCCAGGGAAGGCCGGGGAGCTGTTTTTT.

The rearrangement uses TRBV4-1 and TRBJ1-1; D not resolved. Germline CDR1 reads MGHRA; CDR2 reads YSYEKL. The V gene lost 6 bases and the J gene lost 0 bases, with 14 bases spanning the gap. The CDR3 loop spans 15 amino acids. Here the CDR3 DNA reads TGCGCCAGCAGATCCTGGGAGGCGTTGAACACTGAAGCTTTCTTT. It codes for CASRSWEALNTEAFF.

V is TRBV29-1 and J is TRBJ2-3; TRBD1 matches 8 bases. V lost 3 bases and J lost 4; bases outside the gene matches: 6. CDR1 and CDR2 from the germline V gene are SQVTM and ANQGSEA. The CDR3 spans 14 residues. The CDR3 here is CSVDETGVSDTQYF. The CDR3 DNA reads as TGCAGCGTTGACGAGACAGGGGTTTCAGATACGCAGTATTTT.

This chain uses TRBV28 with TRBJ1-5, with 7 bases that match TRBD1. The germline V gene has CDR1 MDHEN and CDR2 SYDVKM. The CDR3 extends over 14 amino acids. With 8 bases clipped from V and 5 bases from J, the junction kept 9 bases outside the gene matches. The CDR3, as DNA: TGTGCCAGCCGTCCGACAGGGACTCATCAGCCCCAGCATTTT. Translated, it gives CASRPTGTHQPQHF.

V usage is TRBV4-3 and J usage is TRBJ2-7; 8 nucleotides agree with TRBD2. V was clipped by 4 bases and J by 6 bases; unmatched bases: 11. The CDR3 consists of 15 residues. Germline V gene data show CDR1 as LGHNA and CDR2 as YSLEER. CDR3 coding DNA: TGCGCCAGCAGCCCCCGGGGGGGCGGTGGTGGCGAGCAGTACTTC. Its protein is CASSPRGGGGGEQYF.

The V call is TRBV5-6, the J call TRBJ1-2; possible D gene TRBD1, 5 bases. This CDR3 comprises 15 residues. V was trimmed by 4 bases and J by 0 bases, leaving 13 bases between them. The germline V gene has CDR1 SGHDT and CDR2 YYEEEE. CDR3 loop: CASSPMTATNYGYTF. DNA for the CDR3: TGTGCCAGCAGCCCCATGACAGCCACTAACTATGGCTACACCTTC.